The clone carrying this TCR beta chain was seen only once. Its antigen is still unknown. The PCR was carried out with 60 Vbeta primers and 13 Jbeta primers. In the study's own analysis: About 9.9 million shared chains were among 65 million to 85 million unique TCR beta chains counted in a later analysis. Produced via immunoSEQ multiplex PCR; TCRdb's table is partial and in-frame only. Clonal size and the V and J genes are those of that table, whereas D and trimming came from the DNA. The sample includes about 160,000 clones, 60% to 85% of them seen just once. The entry originates in a study of cytomegalovirus exposure and HLA in healthy donors. This CDR3 comprises 13 residues. CDR1 is SGHNT, CDR2 YYREEE, per germline (reference sequence). V gave up 3 bases and J gave up 8 bases; unmatched junction bases: 5. Study conclusions and caveats: There were some V segments, including TRBV6-2 and TRBV6-3, excluded as indistinguishable. Across donors, most TCRs were seen rarely, yet some public ones were widespread.

This receptor was obtained from a man in his forties or fifties in good health and CMV-seropositive. Sequenced sample: PBMCs. The rearrangement links TRBV5-4 to TRBJ1-2; 9 bases line up with TRBD1. CDR3 nucleotide sequence: TGTGCCAGCAGCTCGGGACAGGGAGGAGGCTACACCTTC. Protein product: CASSSGQGGGYTF.